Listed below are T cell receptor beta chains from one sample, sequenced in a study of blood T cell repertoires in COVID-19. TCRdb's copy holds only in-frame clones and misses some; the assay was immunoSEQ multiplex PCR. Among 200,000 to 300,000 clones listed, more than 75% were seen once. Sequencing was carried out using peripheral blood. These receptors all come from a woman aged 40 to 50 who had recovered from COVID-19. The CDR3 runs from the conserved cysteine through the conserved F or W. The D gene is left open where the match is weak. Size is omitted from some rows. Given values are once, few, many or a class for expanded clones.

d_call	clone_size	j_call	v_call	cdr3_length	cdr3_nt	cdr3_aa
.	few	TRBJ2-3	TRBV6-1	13	TGTGCCAGCAGTGACGGGGGAGGAGATACGCAGTATTTT	CASSDGGGDTQYF
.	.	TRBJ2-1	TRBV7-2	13	TGTGCCAGCACCCGAACAGGGTCGGATGAGCAGTTCTTC	CASTRTGSDEQFF
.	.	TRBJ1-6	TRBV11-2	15	TGTGCCAGCAGCTCGAGGACTCCTGTTAATTCACCCCTCCACTTT	CASSSRTPVNSPLHF
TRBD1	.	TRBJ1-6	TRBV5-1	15	TGCGCCAGCAGCTCCGGACAGGGAGGTAATTCACCCCTCCACTTT	CASSSGQGGNSPLHF
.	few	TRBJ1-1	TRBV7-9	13	TGTGCCAGCAGCTGGACAGCGAACACTGAAGCTTTCTTT	CASSWTANTEAFF
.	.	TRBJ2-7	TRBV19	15	TGTGCCAGTACCCCACAAATGGCGGAAACCTACGAGCAGTACTTC	CASTPQMAETYEQYF
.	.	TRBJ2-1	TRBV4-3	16	TGCGCCAGCAGCCAATCCACAGGAGTTCGGTACAATGAGCAGTTCTTC	CASSQSTGVRYNEQFF
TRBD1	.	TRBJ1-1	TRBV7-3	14	TGTGCCAGCAGCTCAGCAGGGGGAAACACTGAAGCTTTCTTT	CASSSAGGNTEAFF
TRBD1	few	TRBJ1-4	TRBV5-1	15	TGCGCCAGCAGCTTGGAGGGACAGGGGACGGGAAAACTGTTTTTT	CASSLEGQGTGKLFF
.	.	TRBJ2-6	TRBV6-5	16	TGTGCCAGCAGTTACTCAGGGGGTGGCGGGGCCAACGTCCTGACTTTC	CASSYSGGGGANVLTF
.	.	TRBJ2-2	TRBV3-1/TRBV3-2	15	TGTGCCAGCAGCCAAGGAGCAGGGGATTCCGGGGAGCTGTTTTTT	CASSQGAGDSGELFF
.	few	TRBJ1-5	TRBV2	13	TGTGCCAGCAGCGTATATAGCAATCAGCCCCAGCATTTT	CASSVYSNQPQHF
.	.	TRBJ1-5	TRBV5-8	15	TGTGCCAGCAGCCGGGGACATGCTCGGGATCAGCCCCAGCATTTT	CASSRGHARDQPQHF
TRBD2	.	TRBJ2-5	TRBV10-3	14	TGTGCCATCGGGCTAGCGGGGGGTCCAGAGACCCAGTACTTC	CAIGLAGGPETQYF
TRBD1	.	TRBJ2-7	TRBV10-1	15	TGCGCCAGCAGTGACGCCCCAGGGGGCCTTGACGAGCAGTACTTC	CASSDAPGGLDEQYF
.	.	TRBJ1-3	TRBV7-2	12	TGTGCCAGCAGCTTACGGGGAAACACCATATATTTT	CASSLRGNTIYF
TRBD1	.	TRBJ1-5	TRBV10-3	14	TGTGCCATCAGCCCGGGACAGATGAATCAGCCCCAGCATTTT	CAISPGQMNQPQHF
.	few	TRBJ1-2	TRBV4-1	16	TGCGCCAGCAGCCAAGATCCAGCCGGATCGGAGTATGGCTACACCTTC	CASSQDPAGSEYGYTF
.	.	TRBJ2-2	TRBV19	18	TGTGCCAGTAGTATAGATTATCGGGGGGCAGGGTGGACCGGGGAGCTGTTTTTT	CASSIDYRGAGWTGELFF
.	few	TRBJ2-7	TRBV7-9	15	TGTGCCAGCAGCTTACCCGACGGGATCTCCTACGAGCAGTACTTC	CASSLPDGISYEQYF
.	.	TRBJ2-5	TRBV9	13	TGTGCCAGCAGCGTAGGACTCGAAGGGACCCAGTACTTC	CASSVGLEGTQYF
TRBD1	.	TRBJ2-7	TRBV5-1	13	TGCGCCAGCAGCGGGGGACAGTCCTACGAGCAGTACTTC	CASSGGQSYEQYF
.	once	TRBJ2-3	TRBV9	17	TGTGCCAGCAGCGTACGACTGTCGCCTTCTAGCACAGATACGCAGTATTTT	CASSVRLSPSSTDTQYF
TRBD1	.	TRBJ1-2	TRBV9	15	TGTGCCAGCAGCCCGGGACAGGGGGTCCCCTCGGGCGACACCTTC	CASSPGQGVPSGDTF
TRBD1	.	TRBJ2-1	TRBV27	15	TGTGCCAGCACCACCCCAGGGACAGGTAGGAATGAGCAGTTCTTC	CASTTPGTGRNEQFF
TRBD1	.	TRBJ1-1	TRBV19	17	TGTGCCAGTAGTATAGGAGGGACAGGGGGCTATAACACTGAAGCTTTCTTT	CASSIGGTGGYNTEAFF
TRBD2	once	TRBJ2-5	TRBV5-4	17	TGTGCCAGCAGCCAAGGTGGGCTAGCGGGGGGGGCGGAGACCCAGTACTTC	CASSQGGLAGGAETQYF
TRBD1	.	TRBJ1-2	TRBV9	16	TGTGCCAGCAGCGTAGGGGGCCAGGGGGCTAACTATGGCTACACCTTC	CASSVGGQGANYGYTF
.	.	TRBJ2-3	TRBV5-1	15	TGCGCCAGCAGCCCGGGGGTCGCGGAAAGGGATACGCAGTATTTT	CASSPGVAERDTQYF
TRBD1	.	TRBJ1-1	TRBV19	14	TGTGCCAGTACCACAGGGGGCGTTCTCACTGAAGCTTTCTTT	CASTTGGVLTEAFF
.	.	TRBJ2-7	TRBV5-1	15	TGCGCCAGCAGCTTGGGCCAGGGGCTTGCCTACGAGCAGTACTTC	CASSLGQGLAYEQYF
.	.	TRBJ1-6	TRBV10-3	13	TGTGCCATTAGACAGGACCCCAATTCACCCCTCCACTTT	CAIRQDPNSPLHF
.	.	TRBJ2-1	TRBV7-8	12	TGTGCCAGCAGCCTCTACTACAATGAGCAGTTCTTC	CASSLYYNEQFF
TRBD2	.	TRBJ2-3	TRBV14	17	TGTGCCAGCAGCCAAGATCTCCGCGGGGAGGGAACAGATACGCAGTATTTT	CASSQDLRGEGTDTQYF
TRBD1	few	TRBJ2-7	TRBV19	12	TGTGCCAGCTCGGACAGGACCTACGAGCAGTACTTC	CASSDRTYEQYF
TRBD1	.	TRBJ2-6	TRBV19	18	TGTGCCAGTAGTATCACAGGGGGACGAACCTCTGGGGCCAACGTCCTGACTTTC	CASSITGGRTSGANVLTF
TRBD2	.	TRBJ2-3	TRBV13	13	TGTGCCAGCAGCCTGGGGGGGGTAGATACGCAGTATTTT	CASSLGGVDTQYF
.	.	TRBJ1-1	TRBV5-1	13	TGCGCCAGCAGCTTGGGAGGATTGACTGAAGCTTTCTTT	CASSLGGLTEAFF
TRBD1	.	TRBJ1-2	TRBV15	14	TGTGCCACCAGCAGAGTCGAGGGGGCGGGAGGCTACACCTTC	CATSRVEGAGGYTF
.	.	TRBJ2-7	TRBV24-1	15	TGTGCCACCAGTGACCCCCCCCCTCAGGGATACGAGCAGTACTTC	CATSDPPPQGYEQYF
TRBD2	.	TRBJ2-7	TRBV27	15	TGTGCCAGCAGTCCCCCGGGGGGGGCACTCTACGAGCAGTACTTC	CASSPPGGALYEQYF
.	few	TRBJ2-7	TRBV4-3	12	TGCGCCAGCAGCCGTCCCGGGTACGAGCAGTACTTC	CASSRPGYEQYF
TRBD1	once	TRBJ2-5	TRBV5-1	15	TGCGCCAGCAGCTACTCCGGGACAGAAAAAGAGACCCAGTACTTC	CASSYSGTEKETQYF
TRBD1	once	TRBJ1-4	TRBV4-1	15	TGCGCCAGCAGCCAGTACCCGACAGGGGAGGAAAAACTGTTTTTT	CASSQYPTGEEKLFF
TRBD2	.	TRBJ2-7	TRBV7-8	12	TGTGCCAGCAGCCGCCGGGAGGGAGAGCAGTACTTC	CASSRREGEQYF